This T cell receptor beta chain was observed in a study of regulatory T cells in long-lasting Graves disease (dated by TCRdb to the early 2020s). About the full investigation: Persistent Graves' disease was defined as persistently positive TSH receptor autoantibodies together with antithyroid drug treatment for over 5 years. This study used TCR sequencing and RNA sequencing of peripheral blood to compare persistent Graves' disease patients against newly diagnosed Graves' disease patients. The study was conducted in China and was registered as a clinical trial. A total of around 35 samples were covered by TCR sequencing, comprising some 13 persistent and roughly 20 newly diagnosed Graves' disease patients. In the clinical cohort, patients with persistent Graves' disease had used antithyroid drugs for an average of around 10 years. Findings and caveats that apply to the study as a whole: Sequencing and analysis were restricted to the TCR beta chain. Preferential use of TRBV28, TRBJ1-2 and TRBJ2-5 was observed in persistent disease, whereas TRBV20-1 and TRBJ2-1 were favored in newly diagnosed disease. The authors noted that the small sample size was a limitation that may lower accuracy. The study examined only peripheral blood because the primary lesion, thyroid tissue, could not be accessed. Patients with persistent disease shared more public clonotypes (around 2,700) than newly diagnosed patients did (more than 900). Compared with newly diagnosed patients, patients with persistent Graves' disease had lower TCR Shannon entropy and fewer highly expanded clones, which suggests clonal expansion.

This clonotype has more than one count but fewer than ten. The antigen it recognizes is unknown. Base qualities are not recorded, but no much larger clone differs from it by a single base. For CDR1 and CDR2, the germline V gene lists MNHNS and SASEGT. Taken from cysteine to phenylalanine, the CDR3 has 14 residues. The only DNA kept is the CDR3, 42 bases in frame from the first base. At the junction V is shortened by 7 bases and J by 6 bases, with 16 bases in between. Library method: multiplex PCR. TCRdb names Illumina HiSeq 4000 as the instrument used. TCR beta libraries were built with iRepertoire HTBI primers and Arm-PCR amplification of CDR3 regions. Before sequencing, the PCR products went through gel purification. On the study's bioinformatics: Gene usage analysis of CDR3 amino acid clonotypes used the roughly 62 TRBV and about 15 TRBJ segments found across samples. COPE and FqMerger were used to merge the filtered high-quality paired reads into contigs. Contigs were aligned with BLAST to IMGT TRBV, TRBD and TRBJ reference genes, and CDR3 was defined per IMGT. Any clonotype with a frequency above 0.1% was counted as a highly expanded clone. Shannon entropy was used to measure repertoire diversity, and the Gini coefficient was used to measure V-J evenness. A clonotype was considered public if more than one individual shared it. TCRdb reworked the public reads: Q25 trimming with fastp, MiXCR clone assembly, productive beta chains retained. Every distinct CDR3 protein forms one entry, paired with its most common genes and DNA. It is TCRdb's table, rather than the study itself, that gives the V and J calls and clone size. The sample profile shows roughly 450,000 distinct CDR3 sequences; about 20% of them were found once. About 26% of the sample is taken by the ten largest.

The sample's time point label, decoded: persistent/refractory GD, antithyroid drugs over 5 years with positive TRAb. For both TCR sequencing and RNA sequencing, RNA was extracted from PBMCs using TRIzol. The diagnosis of Graves' disease followed American Thyroid Association guidelines. The patients came from an endocrinology department in Xi'an, China. Each patient gave approximately 9.7 milliliters of peripheral blood, collected in an EDTA anticoagulant tube. Ficoll Paque Plus density gradient separation was used to isolate PBMCs, and no further T cell sorting was done. RNA quality was checked with an Agilent 2100 Bioanalyzer and agarose gel, and concentration with a NanoDrop 2000.

The starting material was peripheral blood mononuclear cells (PBMCs), obtained when the disease was refractory, from a patient treated with antithyroid drugs. The chain links TRBV6-1 with TRBJ1-5; TRBD1 is possibly the D segment (5 matching bases). The source of this sequence is a female donor with Graves disease. The DNA sequence is TGTGCCAGCATCGGCGTCGGGGCGCCTCAGCCCCAGCATTTT. It encodes CASIGVGAPQPQHF.